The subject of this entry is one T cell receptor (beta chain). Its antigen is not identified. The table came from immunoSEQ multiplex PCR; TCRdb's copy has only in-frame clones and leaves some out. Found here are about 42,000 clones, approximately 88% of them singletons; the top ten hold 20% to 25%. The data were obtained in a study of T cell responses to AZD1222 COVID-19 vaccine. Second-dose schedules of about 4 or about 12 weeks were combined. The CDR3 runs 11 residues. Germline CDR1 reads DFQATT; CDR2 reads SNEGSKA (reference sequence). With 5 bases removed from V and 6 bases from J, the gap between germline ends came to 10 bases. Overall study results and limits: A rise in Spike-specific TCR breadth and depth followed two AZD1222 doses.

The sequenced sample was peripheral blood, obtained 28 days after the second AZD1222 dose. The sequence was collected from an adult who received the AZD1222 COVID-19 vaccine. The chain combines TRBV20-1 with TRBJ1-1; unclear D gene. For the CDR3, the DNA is TGCAGTGCTGGCTGGGTGGCTGAAGCTTTCTTT. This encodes CSAGWVAEAFF.